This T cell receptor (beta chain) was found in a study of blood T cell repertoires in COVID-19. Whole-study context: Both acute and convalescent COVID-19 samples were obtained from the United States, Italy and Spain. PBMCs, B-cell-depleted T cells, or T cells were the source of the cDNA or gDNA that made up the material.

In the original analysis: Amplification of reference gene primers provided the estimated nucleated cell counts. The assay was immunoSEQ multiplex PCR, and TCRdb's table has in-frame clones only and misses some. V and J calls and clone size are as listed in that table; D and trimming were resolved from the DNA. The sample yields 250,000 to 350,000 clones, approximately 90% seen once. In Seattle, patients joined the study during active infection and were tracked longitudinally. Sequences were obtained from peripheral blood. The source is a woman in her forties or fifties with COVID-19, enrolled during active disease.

Written as DNA, the CDR3 is TGTGCCACCAGCAGAGTTTGGGGGGCAGATACGCAGTATTTT. Protein: CATSRVWGADTQYF. The chain carries TRBV15 and TRBJ2-3, with D tentatively TRBD2 (6 bases). Germline CDR1 reads LNHNV; CDR2 reads YYDKDF (reference sequence). This CDR3 region has 14 residues. Trimming pared 1 base from V and 4 bases from J, leaving 9 bases between.